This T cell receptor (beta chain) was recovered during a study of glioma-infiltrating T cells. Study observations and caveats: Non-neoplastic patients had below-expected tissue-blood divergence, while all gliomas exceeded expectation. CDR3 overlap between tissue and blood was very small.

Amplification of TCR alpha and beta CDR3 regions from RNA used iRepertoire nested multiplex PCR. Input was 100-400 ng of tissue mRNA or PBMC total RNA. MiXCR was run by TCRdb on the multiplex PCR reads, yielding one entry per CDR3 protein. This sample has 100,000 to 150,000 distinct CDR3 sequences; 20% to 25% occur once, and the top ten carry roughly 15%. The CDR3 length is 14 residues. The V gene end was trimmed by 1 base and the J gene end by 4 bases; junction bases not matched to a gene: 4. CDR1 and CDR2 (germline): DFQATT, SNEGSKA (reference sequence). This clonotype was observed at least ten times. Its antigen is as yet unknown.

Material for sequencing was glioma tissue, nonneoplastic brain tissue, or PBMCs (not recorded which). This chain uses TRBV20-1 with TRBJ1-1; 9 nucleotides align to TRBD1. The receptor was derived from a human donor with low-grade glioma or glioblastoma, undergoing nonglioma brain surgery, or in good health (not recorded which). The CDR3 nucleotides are TGCAGTGCTAGAGCGGGGGGACAGGGCACTGAAGCTTTCTTT. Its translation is CSARAGGQGTEAFF.